The T cell receptor beta chain described here comes from a study of cytomegalovirus exposure and HLA in healthy donors. Study-wide background: The Caucasian-associated ancestry cluster held 65% to 90% of 300 to 500 genotyped donors. Overall study results and limits: Earlier analysis looked at TCR beta V segments, and most were productive about 87% or about 30% of the time. It was in a later analysis that TCR association rates were seen to vary by HLA locus, highest for DRB1 and lowest for HLA-C. HLA allele associations emerged for under 20,000 TCR beta sequences in a later analysis, at 0.05 false discovery rate.

Regarding this clone: Antigen unknown.

Primers for the PCR totalled 60 Vbeta and 13 Jbeta. Method: immunoSEQ multiplex PCR; TCRdb's copy keeps in-frame clones and lacks some. There are 75,000 to 100,000 clones in the sample; around three quarters occur only once, and about 0.5% lies in the top ten. The CDR3 has 14 residues. The V end lost 2 bases, the J end lost 8 bases, and 15 bases lay between the germline ends. The germline gives CDR1 MNHEY, CDR2 SMNVEV (reference sequence). This chain connects TRBV27 to TRBJ1-1; D is uncertain. Sequenced material: PBMCs. This clonotype was sampled from a man aged 25 to 45 in good health and CMV-seronegative. The chain's CDR3 is CASSLIEAREEAFF. CDR3 bases: TGTGCCAGCAGTTTAATCGAGGCGCGGGAGGAAGCTTTCTTT.